This T cell receptor beta chain was identified during a study of T-cell reconstitution after alpha-beta-depleted transplantation in children. It was with unique molecular identifiers that the TCRbeta library was prepared. Each CDR3 protein is one row after TCRdb ran MiXCR on the PCR reads. The sample contains about 610,000 distinct CDR3 sequences, under 12% of which appear only once. J gave up 1 base and V 4 bases, and 11 bases lay outside the gene matches. Germline CDR1 is SEHNR and CDR2 is FQNEAQ (reference sequence). The CDR3 extends over 17 amino acids. The sequencing used PBMCs from the stem cell graft donor, collected from the stem cell graft. The chain uses TRBV7-9 and TRBJ2-3, with 7 bases lining up with TRBD1. The TCR sequence derives from a human donor who donated a stem cell graft to a child with acute myeloid leukemia. CDR3 loop: CASSSLTGKMGTDTQYF. In nucleotides, the CDR3 is TGTGCCAGCAGCTCGCTGACAGGGAAGATGGGCACAGATACGCAGTATTTT.